This TCR beta chain was identified during a study of beta chain features in type 1 diabetes. In the study overall: In all, around 110,000,000 sorted cells from all samples were analyzed. Study-wide points: It was possible that PCR favored shorter templates, equally so in patients and controls. Insertions were fewer and deletions more numerous at VDJ junctions in type 1 diabetes patients. Relative to healthy donors, patients appeared to have naive, central memory and Treg TCRB repertoires that were more similar. Researchers report that Type 1 diabetes patients had moderately but significantly shorter TCRB CDR3s across all four CD4+ subsets.

From germline, CDR1 is SEHNR and CDR2 FQNEAQ (reference sequence). After removal of 5 bases from V and 1 base from J, the junction contained 4 bases not matched to a gene. This CDR3 has 14 residues. Sequenced material consisted of expressed TCRB transcripts (all of the isolated RNA was reverse transcribed). The method was immunoSEQ multiplex PCR; TCRdb's version includes in-frame clones alone and lacks a portion of them. The table includes a few hundred thousand clones, around 14% detected once. Points on this clone: Its antigen is currently unknown.

The sequence came from a young man with type 1 diabetes. V and J are TRBV7-9 and TRBJ1-1; TRBD1 matches at 7 bases. The sequenced sample consisted of naive CD4+ T cells from blood. The CDR3 nucleotides read TGTGCCAGCAGCCAGGGACAGACGAACACTGAAGCTTTCTTT. Its translation is CASSQGQTNTEAFF.